These T cell receptor beta chains were read from a single sample in a study of beta chain features in type 1 diabetes. Sequencing used immunoSEQ multiplex PCR; TCRdb keeps in-frame clones, though not all of them. The sample contains about 240,000 clones, about 30% of which appear only once. The sequencing sample was made of central memory CD4+ T cells from blood. These receptors all stem from a man aged 25 to 45 in good health. Both conserved end residues are part of each CDR3.

>TRBJ2-1|15|TRBV7-2
CASSSDRGSYNEQFF
>TRBJ2-1|14|TRBV5-1
CASSLERIYNEQFF
>TRBJ2-2|11|TRBV30
CAWSAREELFF
>TRBJ2-5|15|TRBV29-1
CSVEEAGGRGETQYF
>TRBJ2-1|15|TRBV25-1
CASRRPLAGGNEQFF
>TRBJ1-1|14|TRBV6-5
CASSWSQGGTEAFF
>TRBJ2-7|14|TRBV5-1
CASSLGFGDYEQYF
>TRBJ2-3|13|TRBV5-5
CASSLDIGGTQYF
>TRBJ2-2|15|TRBV7-9
CASSVLQMNTGELFF
>TRBJ2-7|11|TRBV4-1
CARRPAYEQYF
>TRBJ2-1|14|TRBV7-9
CASSLLPADNEQFF
>TRBJ2-3|17|TRBV2
CASSGRRGRQGTDTQYF
>TRBJ1-1|13|TRBV5-1
CASSFKENTEAFF
>TRBJ2-7|12|TRBV7-2
CASSLKTYEQYF
>TRBJ2-3|13|TRBV29-1
CSVDWVTADTQYF
>TRBJ2-3|13|TRBV30
CAWSRLATDTQYF
>TRBJ2-1|12|TRBV7-9
CASSLETTEQFF
>TRBJ2-3|15|TRBV5-1
CASSLNSGSTDTQYF
>TRBJ2-7|16|TRBV7-2
CASSLYINVGSYEQYF
>TRBJ2-3|10|TRBV29-1
CSGREDTQYF
>TRBJ2-1|16|TRBV5-1
CASSLKGQLRSDEQFF
>TRBJ2-7|14|TRBV5-4
CASSPSGVSYEQYF
>TRBJ2-7|14|TRBV28
CASSPGTASYEQYF
>TRBJ2-5|12|TRBV29-1
CSAGTVQETQYF
>TRBJ1-6|14|TRBV7-9
CASSLAQGSTPLHF
>TRBJ1-2|15|TRBV30
CAWSVVAGQVYGYTF
>TRBJ2-3|18|TRBV4-3
CASSQEAPRDREPDTQYF
>TRBJ1-6|13|TRBV25-1
CASRQPGGGALHF
>TRBJ1-1|13|TRBV5-1
CASSLVVNTEAFF
>TRBJ1-1|12|TRBV7-9
CASSLANGEAFF
>TRBJ2-5|14|TRBV7-6
CATALKDRQETQYF